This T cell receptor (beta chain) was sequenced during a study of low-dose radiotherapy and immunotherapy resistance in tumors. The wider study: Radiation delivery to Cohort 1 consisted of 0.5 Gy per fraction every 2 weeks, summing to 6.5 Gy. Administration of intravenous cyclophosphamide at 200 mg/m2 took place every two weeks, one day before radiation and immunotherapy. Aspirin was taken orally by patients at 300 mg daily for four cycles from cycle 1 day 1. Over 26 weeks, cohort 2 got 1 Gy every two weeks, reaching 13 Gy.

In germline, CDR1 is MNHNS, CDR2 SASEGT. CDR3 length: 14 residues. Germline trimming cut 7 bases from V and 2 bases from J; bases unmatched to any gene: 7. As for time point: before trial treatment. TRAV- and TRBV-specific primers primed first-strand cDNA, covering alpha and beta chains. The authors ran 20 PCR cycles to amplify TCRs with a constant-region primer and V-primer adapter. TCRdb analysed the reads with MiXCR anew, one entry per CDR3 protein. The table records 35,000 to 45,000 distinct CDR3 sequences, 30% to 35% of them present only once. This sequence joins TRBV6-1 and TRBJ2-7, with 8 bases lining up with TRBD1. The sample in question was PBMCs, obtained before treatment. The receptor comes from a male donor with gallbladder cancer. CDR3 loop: CASKDRGRPYEQYF. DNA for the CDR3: TGTGCCAGCAAAGACAGGGGTCGACCCTACGAGCAGTACTTC.